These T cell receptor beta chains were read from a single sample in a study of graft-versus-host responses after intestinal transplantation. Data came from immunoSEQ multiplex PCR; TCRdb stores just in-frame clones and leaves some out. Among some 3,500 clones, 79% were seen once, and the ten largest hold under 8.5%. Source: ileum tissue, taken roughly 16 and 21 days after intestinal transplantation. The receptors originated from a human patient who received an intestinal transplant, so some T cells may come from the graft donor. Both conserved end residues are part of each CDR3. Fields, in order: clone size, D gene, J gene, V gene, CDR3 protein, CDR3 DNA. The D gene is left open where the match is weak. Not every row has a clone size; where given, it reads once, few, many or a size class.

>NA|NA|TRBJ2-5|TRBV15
CATSTYINQETQYF
TGTGCCACCAGCACATACATTAATCAAGAGACCCAGTACTTC
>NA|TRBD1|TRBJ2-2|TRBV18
CASSPGQANTGELFF
TGTGCCAGCTCACCGGGACAGGCGAACACCGGGGAGCTGTTTTTT
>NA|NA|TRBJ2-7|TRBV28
CASRDTPSYEQYF
TGTGCCAGCAGGGACACCCCTTCCTACGAGCAGTACTTC
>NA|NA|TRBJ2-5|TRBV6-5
CASRPIPAASPYF
TGTGCCAGCAGACCCATTCCGGCGGCCTCCCCGTACTTC
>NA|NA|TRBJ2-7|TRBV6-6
CASSPGGVPYEQYF
TGTGCCAGCAGCCCGGGGGGCGTCCCCTACGAGCAGTACTTC
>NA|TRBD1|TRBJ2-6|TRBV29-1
CSVTGTASGANVLTF
TGCAGCGTTACCGGGACAGCCTCTGGGGCCAACGTCCTGACTTTC
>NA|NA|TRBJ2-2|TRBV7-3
CASSLYFAGALAFEDTGELFF
TGTGCCAGCAGCTTATATTTTGCGGGGGCCCTCGCTTTTGAGGACACCGGGGAGCTGTTTTTT
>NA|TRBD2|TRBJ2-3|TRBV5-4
CASSRAGGVSDTQYF
TGTGCCAGCAGTCGTGCGGGGGGCGTGTCAGATACGCAGTATTTT
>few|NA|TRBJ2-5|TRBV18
CASSPRTRQETQYF
TGTGCCAGCTCACCGAGGACTCGCCAAGAGACCCAGTACTTC
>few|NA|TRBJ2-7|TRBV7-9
CASSESRFYEQYF
TGTGCCAGCAGCGAGTCCAGGTTCTACGAGCAGTACTTC
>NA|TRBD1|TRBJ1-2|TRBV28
CASRAESGTGYGYTF
TGTGCCAGCAGAGCCGAATCCGGGACAGGTTATGGCTACACCTTC
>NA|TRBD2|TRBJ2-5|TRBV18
CASSTGLAGVHQETQYF
TGTGCCAGCTCAACGGGACTAGCGGGGGTCCACCAAGAGACCCAGTACTTC
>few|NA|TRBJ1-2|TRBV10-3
CAIKVTNTYGYTF
TGTGCCATCAAGGTGACAAACACCTATGGCTACACCTTC
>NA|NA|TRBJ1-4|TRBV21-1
CASSSCMGATNEKLFF
TGTGCCAGCAGTAGCTGCATGGGGGCTACTAATGAAAAACTGTTTTTT
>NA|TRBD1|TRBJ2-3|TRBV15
CATSRGTGGGTDTQYF
TGTGCCACCAGCAGAGGCACAGGGGGAGGTACAGATACGCAGTATTTT
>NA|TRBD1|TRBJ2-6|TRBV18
CASSPPGTGRAAGANVLTF
TGTGCCAGCTCACCGCCCGGGACAGGGCGGGCAGCTGGGGCCAACGTCCTGACTTTC
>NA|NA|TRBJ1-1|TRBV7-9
CASSYRLENTEAFF
TGTGCCAGCAGCTACAGACTCGAGAACACTGAAGCTTTCTTT
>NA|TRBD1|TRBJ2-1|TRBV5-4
CASSPDRGIEQFF
TGTGCCAGCAGCCCTGACAGGGGGATCGAGCAGTTCTTC
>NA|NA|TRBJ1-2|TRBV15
CATSRPPQVDGYTF
TGTGCCACCAGCAGACCGCCTCAGGTTGACGGCTACACCTTC
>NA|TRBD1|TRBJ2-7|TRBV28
CASRRSGQGNYEQYF
TGTGCCAGCAGGCGTTCGGGACAGGGAAACTACGAGCAGTACTTC
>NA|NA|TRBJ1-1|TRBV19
CASSRSRSWNTEAFF
TGTGCCAGTAGTCGATCTCGGTCGTGGAACACTGAAGCTTTCTTT
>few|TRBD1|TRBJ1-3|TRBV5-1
CASSLWDSSGNTIYF
TGCGCCAGCAGCCTATGGGACAGCTCTGGAAACACCATATATTTT
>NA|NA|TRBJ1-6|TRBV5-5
CASSLAGNNSPLHF
TGTGCCAGCAGCTTAGCTGGGAATAATTCACCCCTCCACTTT
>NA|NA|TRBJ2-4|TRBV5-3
CARSPAFGGGGMVKNIQYF
TGTGCCAGAAGCCCCGCCTTTGGAGGGGGCGGGATGGTGAAAAACATTCAGTACTTC
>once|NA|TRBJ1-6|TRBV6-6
CASGTLISSGGSPLHF
TGTGCATCGGGGACCCTAATATCAAGCGGTGGTTCACCCCTCCACTTT
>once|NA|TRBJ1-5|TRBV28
CASSFLLGTVSNQPQHF
TGTGCCAGCAGTTTCCTACTCGGGACGGTTAGCAATCAGCCCCAGCATTTT
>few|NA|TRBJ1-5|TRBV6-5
CASSLWGDGNQPQHF
TGTGCCAGCAGCCTTTGGGGGGACGGAAATCAGCCCCAGCATTTT
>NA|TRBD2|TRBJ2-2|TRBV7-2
CASSNRLASNTGELFF
TGTGCCAGCAGCAACCGACTAGCGTCGAACACCGGGGAGCTGTTTTTT
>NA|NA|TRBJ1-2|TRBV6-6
CASSYGSGSGYTF
TGTGCCAGCAGTTACGGGTCGGGGTCTGGCTACACCTTC
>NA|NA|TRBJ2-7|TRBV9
CASSAEGTSYYEQYF
TGTGCCAGCAGCGCCGAGGGTACTAGCTACTACGAGCAGTACTTC
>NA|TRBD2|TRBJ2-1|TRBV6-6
CASSLAGGPVNEQFF
TGTGCCAGCAGCCTAGCGGGGGGGCCTGTCAATGAGCAGTTCTTC
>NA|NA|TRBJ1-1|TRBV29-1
CSVGWSGSEAFF
TGCAGCGTTGGGTGGTCAGGGTCCGAAGCTTTCTTT
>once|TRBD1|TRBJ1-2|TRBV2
CASSEALDRVDGYTF
TGTGCCAGCAGTGAAGCGCTTGACAGGGTTGATGGCTACACCTTC
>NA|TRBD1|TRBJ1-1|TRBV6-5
CATETGPTEAFF
TGTGCCACCGAGACAGGGCCCACTGAAGCTTTCTTT